These 8 T cell receptor beta chains originate from one sample sequenced in a study of response to subunit inactivated influenza vaccine. TCRdb fed the RT-PCR reads into MiXCR, producing one record per CDR3 protein. This sample carries about 540,000 distinct CDR3 sequences, 14% of them seen once, and the ten largest clones take around 10%. Sequencing was performed on PBMCs from blood, taken 11 to 12 days after vaccination. Every receptor here comes from a man in his fifties who received an inactivated influenza vaccine.

The chain carries TRBV29-1 and TRBJ1-2; tentatively, D is TRBD1 (6 bases). This CDR3 region has 13 residues. V was cut by 4 bases and J by 5 bases, with 14 bases left in between. The V gene's germline CDR1 is SQVTM and CDR2 ANQGSEA. CDR3 nucleotides: TGCAGCGTTGCAGGGGCGCAGGGGTATGGCTACACCTTC. It is translated as CSVAGAQGYGYTF.

In its sample, this clonotype was seen many times. For the CDR3, the DNA is TGCAGTGCTAGAGCAGTAAGGGACGCCTACGAGCAGTACTTC. Protein: CSARAVRDAYEQYF. The V gene is TRBV20-1, the J gene TRBJ2-7; D might be TRBD1 or TRBD2, each matching 5 bases. The CDR3 has 14 residues. CDR1 is DFQATT, CDR2 SNEGSKA, per germline (reference sequence). Trimming cost V 1 base and J 2 bases, with 12 bases left between them.

This clonotype was counted a few times. The chain recombines TRBV7-2 with TRBJ2-5, with a tentative D call TRBD1 (5 bases). Deletions cut 5 bases from V and 2 bases from J, with 15 bases between. The CDR3 loop spans 15 amino acids. Germline-derived CDR1 and CDR2 are SGHTA and FQGNSA. CDR3 amino acids: CASSRQTASQETQYF. The CDR3 nucleotides are TGTGCCAGCAGCCGTCAGACAGCCTCACAAGAGACCCAGTACTTC.

This clonotype was detected many times. The chain carries TRBV5-1 and TRBJ2-1; D gene unclear. This CDR3 is built from 15 residues. Per germline, CDR1 SGHRS and CDR2 YFSETQ. V dropped 0 bases and J dropped 9 bases, with 16 bases sitting between them. CDR3 nucleotides: TGCGCCAGCAGCTTGGCCGAGGCACCCTTGGGTGAGCAGTTCTTC. This sequence encodes CASSLAEAPLGEQFF.

The chain is built from TRBV28 and TRBJ2-6; 7 bases fit TRBD1. V trimming: 1 base; J trimming: 0 bases; junction bases outside the gene matches: 0. The CDR3 has 16 residues. CDR1 is MDHEN and CDR2 is SYDVKM in the germline V gene. The CDR3, as DNA: TGTGCCAGCAGTTTATCAGGGGGCTCTGGGGCCAACGTCCTGACTTTC. Protein product: CASSLSGGSGANVLTF.

This clonotype has just a few counts. The chain uses TRBV28 and TRBJ2-7; the D is unclear. Trimming pared 6 bases from V and 1 base from J, leaving 10 bases between. This CDR3 is 13 amino acids long. The germline CDR1 and CDR2 sequences are MDHEN and SYDVKM. The CDR3 spells CASRSKGSYEQYF. The CDR3 DNA follows: TGTGCCAGCAGGTCAAAAGGGTCCTACGAGCAGTACTTC. Looking up the rest from reference TRBV28 and TRBJ2-7 gives the full variable domain: DVKVTQSSRYLVKRTGEKVFLECVQDMDHENMFWYRQDPGLGLRLIYFSYDVKMKEKGDIPEGYSVSREKKERFSLILESASTNQTSMYLCASRSKGSYEQYFGPGTRLTVT.

This clonotype has just a few counts. The V and J genes are TRBV9 and TRBJ1-6, with unresolved D. CDR3 length: 14 amino acids. Germline V CDR1 and CDR2: SGDLS, YYNGEE. Trimming pared 0 bases from V and 6 bases from J, leaving 7 bases between. Here the CDR3 DNA reads TGTGCCAGCAGCGTAGGAGGGTCTAATTCACCCCTCCACTTT. Translating gives CASSVGGSNSPLHF.

This chain uses TRBV21-1 with TRBJ1-6. TRBV21-1 is a pseudogene. The CDR3 totals 15 residues. CDR3 region: CASSKFRSRNSPLHF. CDR3 sequence (DNA): TGTGCCAGCAGCAAATTTAGGTCGAGGAATTCACCCCTCCACTTT.